Each of the 6 T cell receptor beta chains below was sequenced from the same sample in a study of blood T cells in healthy people across ages. Combining a sample-barcoded 5' primer with a J-beta primer mix, a second PCR ran for about 7 to 11 cycles. MiXCR, run by TCRdb on the 5' RACE reads, gives a single entry per CDR3 protein. The sample has 1,500,000 or so distinct CDR3 sequences; 59% are singletons. Sequencing input: blood. These TCRs come from a man younger than 35 in good health.

This chain connects TRBV27 to TRBJ2-3; D gene ambiguous. V was cut by 5 bases and J by 6 bases, with 18 bases left in between. This CDR3 is 15 amino acids long. Germline-derived CDR1 and CDR2 are MNHEY and SMNVEV (reference sequence). The CDR3 sequence: CASSRGGPQGDTQYF. For the CDR3, the DNA is TGTGCCAGCAGTCGCGGTGGGCCCCAAGGTGATACGCAGTATTTT.

The V gene is TRBV7-2, the J gene TRBJ2-2, with 8 bases that match TRBD1. The ends lost 4 bases at V and 5 bases at J; junction bases unmatched: 6. The CDR3 totals 15 residues. Per the germline V gene, CDR1 is SGHTA and CDR2 is FQGNSA. The chain's CDR3 is CASSSQTGETGELFF. CDR3 DNA sequence: TGTGCCAGCAGCTCTCAGACAGGGGAGACCGGGGAGCTGTTTTTT.

The chain employs TRBV5-1 and TRBJ1-2; no definite D call. Germline lookup yields CDR1 SGHRS and CDR2 YFSETQ. Trimming shortened V by 0 bases and J by 0 bases, and 21 bases separated the two germline ends. This CDR3 is built from 19 residues. CDR3 in DNA: TGCGCCAGCAGCTTGGACCCCTCATCATCGGACGCCGCTAACTATGGCTACACCTTC. Its protein is CASSLDPSSSDAANYGYTF.

V usage is TRBV6-5 and J usage is TRBJ2-3; 7 nucleotides agree with TRBD2. V lost 0 bases to trimming and J lost 2 bases; unmatched junction nucleotides: 5. Germline lookup yields CDR1 MNHEY and CDR2 SVGAGI. The CDR3 runs to 16 residues. This CDR3 reads CASSYSSSGLTDTQYF. The DNA of the CDR3 is TGTGCCAGCAGTTACTCATCTAGCGGTCTCACAGATACGCAGTATTTT.

The V and J genes are TRBV7-9 and TRBJ2-1; 10 bases line up with TRBD1. The end of the DNA aligns better with TRBJ2-7, so the J call may be wrong. The CDR3 extends over 16 amino acids. Germline V gene data show CDR1 as SEHNR and CDR2 as FQNEAQ (reference sequence). The CDR3 DNA reads TGTGCCAGCAGCCGAGTACGAGGACAGGGGGCCTACGAGCAGTACTTC. It codes for CASSRVRGQGAYEQYF.

The rearrangement joins TRBV5-6 to TRBJ2-1; D unclear. V was clipped by 0 bases and J by 8 bases, with 9 bases between them. CDR1 and CDR2 from the germline V gene are SGHDT and YYEEEE. There are 13 residues in the CDR3. CDR3 DNA: TGTGCCAGCAGCTTGGACCCTCGGTATGAGCAGTTCTTC. Translation: CASSLDPRYEQFF. Full variable domain (missing parts from reference TRBV5-6 and TRBJ2-1): DAGVTQSPTHLIKTRGQQVTLRCSPKSGHDTVSWYQQALGQGPQFIFQYYEEEERQRGNFPDRFSGHQFPNYSSELNVNALLLGDSALYLCASSLDPRYEQFFGPGTRLTVL.